The sequence of this T cell receptor (beta chain) was determined in a study of T cells in Graves' hyperthyroidism and ophthalmopathy. The germline CDR1 and CDR2 sequences are MNHNS and SASEGT. Trimming removed 4 bases at V and 5 bases at J, with 14 bases between. The CDR3 length is 14 residues. This clonotype was picked up many times. Antigen unknown. Overall study findings and caveats: In validation, the model predicted ophthalmopathy. These predictions came a median around 5.9 months before onset.

The CDR3 regions of TCR beta were amplified from RNA transcripts. The study used the HTBI primer set for a first-round RT-PCR of the TCR CDR3. TCRdb reprocessed the multiplex PCR reads with MiXCR, giving one entry per CDR3 protein. The table records about 400,000 distinct CDR3 sequences, around 13% of them present only once. The chain couples TRBV6-1 to TRBJ2-5, with D possibly matching TRBD1 (5 bases). The sequenced sample consisted of blood. The sequence was collected from a woman in her late teens or twenties with Graves' hyperthyroidism. CDR3 bases: TGTGCCAGCAGTGCCCAGGGATTCGGGGAGACCCAGTACTTC. It specifies CASSAQGFGETQYF.